Following are 2 T cell receptor beta chains from one sample sequenced in a study of blood T cell repertoires in COVID-19. TCRdb's copy holds only in-frame clones and misses some; the assay was immunoSEQ multiplex PCR. The data show about 240,000 clones, around 87% seen once. The sequencing sample was made of PBMCs or T cells enriched from blood (not recorded which). These receptors were taken from a woman between 40 and 50 years old with acute COVID-19.

The chain recombines TRBV27 with TRBJ2-5, with TRBD2 as a possible D gene (6 bases). The ends were cut back, 4 bases at V and 5 bases at J, with 17 bases in the middle. This CDR3 has 15 amino acids. In germline, CDR1 is MNHEY, CDR2 SMNVEV (reference sequence). This CDR3 is CASSYRSGVFETQYF. The CDR3 DNA is TGTGCCAGCAGTTACCGGTCGGGAGTCTTTGAGACCCAGTACTTC.

This clone was found a few times. The V gene is TRBV24-1, the J gene TRBJ2-1, with 8 bases lining up with TRBD2. The junction had 11 bases not matched to a gene; V was cut back by 3 bases and J by 5 bases. CDR1 is KGHDR, CDR2 SFDVKD, per germline. The CDR3 contains 17 residues. This chain's CDR3 is CATSDRTRLANNNEQFF. In nucleotides, the CDR3 is TGTGCCACCAGTGATCGCACAAGACTAGCGAATAACAATGAGCAGTTCTTC.